Listed here are 17 T cell receptor beta chains from one sample, sequenced in a study of regulatory T cells in long-lasting Graves disease (dated by TCRdb to the early 2020s). This specimen's time point label, per the study, means: newly diagnosed GD, antithyroid drugs for less than 3 months. For both TCR sequencing and RNA sequencing, RNA was extracted from PBMCs in TRIzol. Libraries were constructed by multiplex PCR. The instrument was an Illumina HiSeq 4000. CDR3 regions were amplified by Arm-PCR with iRepertoire HTBI primers to construct TCR beta libraries. TCRdb's own reprocessing of the public reads used fastp at Q25 and MiXCR and kept productive beta chains. Rows with a matching CDR3 protein are joined into one entry that keeps the most common DNA and genes. In all, the sample holds 520,000 or so distinct CDR3 sequences, and about 12% of those were seen once. Together, the top ten hold approximately 9.6% of the sample.

These same records also appear under a second study, on T cells in Graves' hyperthyroidism and ophthalmopathy.

The sample consisted of peripheral blood mononuclear cells (PBMCs), taken at new diagnosis, from a patient treated with antithyroid drugs. The receptor source for this set is a woman aged 25 to 39 with Graves disease. Donor details come from another sample of the same person, matched by shared clones.

This clonotype was detected many times. V and J are TRBV19 and TRBJ1-1; no clear D. V lost 2 bases to trimming and J lost 0 bases, with 7 bases between them. Germline V gene data show CDR1 as LNHDA and CDR2 as SQIVND (reference sequence). The CDR3 is 14 residues long. CDR3 loop: CASSIYGMNTEAFF. The CDR3 bases are TGTGCCAGTAGTATATATGGGATGAACACTGAAGCTTTCTTT.

This chain connects TRBV24-1 to TRBJ1-5; a weak D match, TRBD1 (5 bases). Germline V gene data show CDR1 as KGHDR and CDR2 as SFDVKD. V was shortened by 3 bases and J by 3 bases, with 20 bases between the two germline ends. The CDR3 is made up of 18 amino acids. CDR3 sequence: CATSDTTGAQGNNQPQHF. CDR3 bases: TGTGCCACCAGTGATACGACTGGGGCCCAAGGGAACAATCAGCCCCAGCATTTT.

This clonotype has at least ten counts. Sequence at one end of the junction differs from germline and may be a read error. The rearrangement uses TRBV5-1 and TRBJ1-1; 9 nucleotides agree with TRBD1. The CDR3 loop spans 14 amino acids. CDR1 is SGHRS and CDR2 is YFSETQ in the germline V gene. The CDR3 protein is CASSGGQGNTEAFF. The DNA of the CDR3 is TGTGCCAGCAGCGGGGGACAGGGGAACACTGAAGCTTTCTTT.

The chain has TRBV20-1 and TRBJ2-1; TRBD2 matches 14 bases. The germline gives CDR1 DFQATT, CDR2 SNEGSKA (reference sequence). The V gene end was trimmed by 0 bases and the J gene end by 2 bases; junction bases not matched to a gene: 9. CDR3 length: 19 residues. The CDR3: CSARDYRRLAGGAYNEQFF. CDR3 coding DNA: TGCAGTGCTAGAGATTACCGCCGACTAGCGGGAGGGGCCTACAATGAGCAGTTCTTC.

This clonotype was counted ten times or more. The genes are TRBV2 and TRBJ2-2; 7 positions match TRBD1. Germline V gene lookup returns CDR1 SNHLY and CDR2 FYNNEI. Trimming at V came to 7 bases and at J to 5 bases, leaving 13 bases not matched to a gene. The CDR3 has 16 amino acids. The CDR3 loop is CASTPLGTANTGELFF. Written as DNA, the CDR3 is TGTGCCAGCACCCCCTTGGGGACAGCTAATACCGGGGAGCTGTTTTTT.

This clonotype was counted ten times or more. This CDR3 is CASSLPLAGSSYEQYF. The CDR3 nucleotides are TGTGCCAGCAGCTTACCACTAGCGGGCAGCTCCTACGAGCAGTACTTC. The rearrangement uses TRBV11-3 and TRBJ2-7, with 9 bases aligning to TRBD2. The germline CDR1 and CDR2 sequences are SGHNT and YENEEA. The J segment lost 0 bases and the V segment lost 2 bases, leaving 5 bases of the junction unmatched. CDR3 length equals 16 residues.

This clonotype appeared many times. V and J are TRBV6-1 and TRBJ2-1; maybe TRBD2 (5 bases). The CDR3 has 11 amino acids. Germline V gene data show CDR1 as MNHNS and CDR2 as SASEGT. Between the trimmed V and J ends, which lost 8 bases and 6 bases, there was a span of 8 bases. In DNA, the CDR3 is TGTGCCAGCGGGGAGTTCAATGAGCAGTTCTTC. Protein sequence: CASGEFNEQFF.

This clonotype was picked up many times. The CDR3 reads CASSESRAAGTGELFF. DNA for the CDR3: TGTGCCAGCAGTGAAAGCAGGGCGGCGGGCACCGGGGAGCTGTTTTTT. The rearrangement joins TRBV6-1 to TRBJ2-2; the D call may be TRBD1 or TRBD2 (5 bases each). V was shortened by 2 bases and J by 4 bases, with 14 bases between the two germline ends. This CDR3 has 16 amino acids. Germline loops: CDR1 MNHNS, CDR2 SASEGT.

This clonotype appeared a few times. This sequence joins TRBV7-2 and TRBJ1-1, with D unresolved. The CDR3 has 15 amino acids. The V gene lost 0 bases and the J gene lost 5 bases, with 13 bases spanning the gap. Germline CDR1 and CDR2: SGHTA and FQGNSA. CDR3 sequence: CASSLAATGVTEAFF. DNA for the CDR3: TGTGCCAGCAGCTTAGCGGCTACCGGAGTTACTGAAGCTTTCTTT.

This clonotype was recorded many times. V gene TRBV15 combines with J gene TRBJ1-2, with TRBD1 identical over 10 bases. Losses at the gene ends were 4 bases for V and 5 bases for J; bases not matched to a gene: 7. The length of the CDR3 is 15 residues. Germline V gene lookup returns CDR1 LNHNV and CDR2 YYDKDF (reference sequence). The CDR3 nucleotides are TGTGCCACCAGCAAACCCGGGACAGGGGTTTATGGCTACACCTTC. Its translation: CATSKPGTGVYGYTF.

This clonotype was detected ten times or more. The rearrangement uses TRBV12-3 or TRBV12-4 and TRBJ2-6, with D unresolved. This CDR3 comprises 13 residues. Between the trimmed V and J ends, which lost 6 bases and 4 bases, there was a span of 7 bases. The CDR3 DNA sequence: TGTGCCAGCAGCCGCGTGGGGGCCAACGTCCTGACTTTC. This encodes CASSRVGANVLTF.

This clonotype was recorded many times. The chain carries TRBV6-4 and TRBJ2-5, with D unresolved. CDR1 MRHNA and CDR2 SNTAGT come from the germline V gene. The CDR3 consists of 16 residues. The ends were cut back, 3 bases at V and 2 bases at J, with 16 bases in the middle. The CDR3 DNA follows: TGTGCCAGCAGTGAAAGACCAGGAGTCGGGCAAGAGACCCAGTACTTC. Translation: CASSERPGVGQETQYF.

The table lists this clonotype with a few counts. This chain uses TRBV9 with TRBJ1-2; TRBD1 aligns across 10 bases. With V trimmed by 4 bases and J by 3 bases, 3 bases remained unmatched. The germline V gene encodes CDR1 SGDLS and CDR2 YYNGEE. This CDR3 is built from 14 residues. In DNA form, the CDR3 reads TGTGCCAGCAGCCTCGGGACAGGGGACTATGGCTACACCTTC. Translated: CASSLGTGDYGYTF.

The chain combines TRBV18 with TRBJ1-2; D is undetermined. Trimming removed 4 bases at V and 7 bases at J, with 13 bases between. The length of the CDR3 is 13 residues. Germline V gives CDR1 KGHSH, CDR2 LQKENI. The CDR3 protein is CASSLLTDLGYTF. Here the CDR3 DNA reads TGTGCCAGCTCACTGTTAACGGACCTTGGCTACACCTTC.

The V call is TRBV6-1, the J call TRBJ2-7, with a tentative D call TRBD1 (5 bases). The CDR3 has 15 amino acids. Germline CDR1 MNHNS, CDR2 SASEGT. Trimming removed 5 bases from V and 6 bases from J, with 20 bases in between. The CDR3 is CASSPWSRQLVEQYF. The CDR3 nucleotides are TGTGCCAGCAGTCCGTGGTCCCGACAGTTGGTCGAGCAGTACTTC.

The chain joins TRBV19 to TRBJ1-2; no definite D call. V dropped 1 base and J dropped 4 bases, with 7 bases sitting between them. This CDR3 contains 13 residues. Germline V gene data show CDR1 as LNHDA and CDR2 as SQIVND (reference sequence). CDR3 in amino acids: CASSIATSYGYTF. The CDR3 DNA is TGTGCCAGTAGTATAGCTACCTCCTATGGCTACACCTTC. The complete variable domain, with remaining parts taken from reference TRBV19 and TRBJ1-2, reads DGGITQSPKYLFRKEGQNVTLSCEQNLNHDAMYWYRQDPGQGLRLIYYSQIVNDFQKGDIAEGYSVSREKKESFPLTVTSAQKNPTAFYLCASSIATSYGYTFGSGTRLTVV.

Ten or more counts support this clonotype. The chain recombines TRBV12-3 or TRBV12-4 with TRBJ2-1; 13 bases align to TRBD2. V was pared by 5 bases and J by 4 bases, with 8 bases of the junction left unmatched. The CDR3 is 17 residues long. CDR3 DNA: TGTGCCAGCAGTGAGACTAGCGGGAGGTTAAATTACAATGAGCAGTTCTTC. Encoded protein: CASSETSGRLNYNEQFF.